This TCR beta chain was identified in a study of human T cells and chemical hapten exposure. Findings and limits, study-wide: TCRs above 1 in 1000 frequency stayed constant with DPC sensitization. Positive correlation was observed between PT1 expanded TCR counts and patch test score.

Time point: patch test 3, about 24 weeks after DPC sensitization. Stated treatment: therapeutic diphenylcyclopropenone sensitization with weekly scalp DPC. Donors were 18 to 70-year-old alopecia patients suitable for DPC. This clonotype showed up many times. As yet, its antigen is unknown. Germline V gene data show CDR1 as LNHDA and CDR2 as SQIVND (reference sequence). This CDR3 spans 13 amino acids. Trimming shortened V by 5 bases and J by 8 bases, and 15 bases separated the two germline ends. Using its own MiXCR run on the RACE reads, TCRdb lists one record per CDR3 protein. The sample gives more than 80,000 distinct CDR3 sequences, about a tenth of which show up once; approximately 3.5% is in the top ten.

The input for sequencing was whole blood, taken in connection with sensitization to the hapten diphenylcyclopropenone (DPC). This chain joins TRBV19 and TRBJ1-2; D not certain. The receptor was derived from a woman aged 45-65 years with alopecia areata. Some clones in this sample may be carry-over from other donors' samples. The CDR3 nucleotides read TGTGCCAGTAGTCCCAGCGGTCTAGAGGGCTACACCTTC. This sequence encodes CASSPSGLEGYTF.